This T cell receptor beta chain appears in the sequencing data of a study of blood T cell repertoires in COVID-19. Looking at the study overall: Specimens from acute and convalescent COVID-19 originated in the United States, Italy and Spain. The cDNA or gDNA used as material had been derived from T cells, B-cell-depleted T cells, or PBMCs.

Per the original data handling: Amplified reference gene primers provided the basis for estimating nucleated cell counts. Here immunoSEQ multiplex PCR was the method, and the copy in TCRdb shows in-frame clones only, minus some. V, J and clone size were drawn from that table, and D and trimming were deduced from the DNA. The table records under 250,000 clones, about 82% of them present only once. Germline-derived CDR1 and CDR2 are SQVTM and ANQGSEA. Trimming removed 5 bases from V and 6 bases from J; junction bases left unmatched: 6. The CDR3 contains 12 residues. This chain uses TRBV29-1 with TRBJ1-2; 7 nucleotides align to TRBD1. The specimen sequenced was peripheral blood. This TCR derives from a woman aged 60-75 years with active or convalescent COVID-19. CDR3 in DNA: TGCAGCGTTTTACAGGGGTTTCATGGCTACACCTTC. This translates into CSVLQGFHGYTF. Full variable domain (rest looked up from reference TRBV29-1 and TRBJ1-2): SAVISQKPSRDICQRGTSLTIQCQVDSQVTMMFWYRQQPGQSLTLIATANQGSEATYESGFVIDKFPISRPNLTFSTLTVSNMSPEDSSIYLCSVLQGFHGYTFGSGTRLTVV.